What follows describes a single TCR beta chain. The data were produced by immunoSEQ multiplex PCR, yet TCRdb's version contains in-frame clones alone and is incomplete. The data show approximately 72,000 clones, with 70% to 90% seen just once and approximately 15% held by the top ten. These data belong to a study of PD-L1 blockade in urothelial cancer. The overall study: Atezolizumab therapy began for patients in about 2014, dosed at 1,200 mg intravenously every 3 weeks. Bladder-origin urothelial cancer in males covered twenty-five of 29 patients.

From germline, CDR1 is MNHEY and CDR2 SVGAGI. V was trimmed by 10 bases and J by 8 bases, leaving 11 bases between them. The CDR3 totals 10 residues. Regarding time point: pretreatment peripheral blood. A total of 1 to 8 samples per patient were collected pretreatment and on-treatment. Material: PBMCs, obtained around atezolizumab (anti-PD-L1) treatment. The TCR originated in a man aged 60 to 69 with urothelial cancer. This chain joins TRBV6-5 and TRBJ1-1, with D perhaps TRBD1 (6 bases). The CDR3 loop is CATGRGEAFF. CDR3 coding DNA: TGTGCCACCGGAAGGGGGGAAGCTTTCTTT.